This passage covers 11 T cell receptor beta chains from one sample sequenced in a study of T cell changes during pregnancy in multiple sclerosis. Produced via immunoSEQ multiplex PCR; TCRdb's table is partial and in-frame only. The sample lists over 50,000 clones, around 94% occurring once. This material consisted of CD4+ T cells from peripheral blood mononuclear cells, taken in the third trimester of pregnancy. Every receptor here comes from a female donor with multiple sclerosis, enrolled in a pregnancy study.

The chain joins TRBV2 to TRBJ1-5; perhaps TRBD1 as D (6 bases). V was trimmed by 6 bases and J by 0 bases, leaving 18 bases between them. Germline CDR1 SNHLY, CDR2 FYNNEI. The CDR3 totals 17 residues. CDR3 sequence: CASSPGWTAYSNQPQHF. The CDR3 bases are TGTGCCAGCAGCCCGGGCTGGACAGCCTATAGCAATCAGCCCCAGCATTTT.

The CDR3 coding sequence is TGCGCCAGCAGCTTGGGGGACAGGGCAGTACCCTACGAGCAGTACTTC. The encoded protein is CASSLGDRAVPYEQYF. The chain uses TRBV5-1 and TRBJ2-7; 9 bases line up with TRBD1. CDR3 length equals 16 residues. CDR1 SGHRS and CDR2 YFSETQ come from the germline V gene. Losses at the gene ends were 0 bases for V and 2 bases for J; bases not matched to a gene: 6.

This chain joins TRBV27 and TRBJ2-1; D remains ambiguous. V lost 3 bases to trimming and J lost 8 bases, with 11 bases between them. The CDR3 covers 13 residues. From germline, CDR1 is MNHEY and CDR2 SMNVEV (reference sequence). The chain's CDR3 is CASSFNSGYEQFF. The DNA of the CDR3 is TGTGCCAGCAGTTTTAACAGTGGGTATGAGCAGTTCTTC.

The chain couples TRBV19 to TRBJ1-6; D is undetermined. This CDR3 contains 14 residues. The germline V gene has CDR1 LNHDA and CDR2 SQIVND (reference sequence). V was trimmed by 5 bases and J by 0 bases, leaving 5 bases between them. CDR3 bases: TGTGCCAGTAGTGGGAGCTCCTATAATTCACCCCTCCACTTT. Amino acids: CASSGSSYNSPLHF.

The chain combines TRBV4-2 with TRBJ2-2; maybe TRBD1 (6 bases). V dropped 1 base and J dropped 2 bases, with 8 bases sitting between them. CDR1 and CDR2 from the germline V gene are LGHNA and YNFKEQ. There are 15 residues in the CDR3. The CDR3 bases are TGTGCCAGCAGCCAAGGACAGGTTAACACCGGGGAGCTGTTTTTT. Protein sequence: CASSQGQVNTGELFF.

The V gene is TRBV14, the J gene TRBJ1-2; 7 bases fit TRBD1. The germline V gene has CDR1 SGHDN and CDR2 FVKESK. The CDR3 loop spans 15 amino acids. V shed 4 bases and J 8 bases; nucleotides not matched to a gene: 13. CDR3 residues: CASSPLGTAIVGYTF. CDR3 sequence (DNA): TGTGCCAGCAGCCCCCTCGGGACAGCTATTGTGGGCTACACCTTC.

The V gene is TRBV29-1, the J gene TRBJ1-2, with 7 nucleotides matching TRBD1. This CDR3 comprises 11 residues. J lost 8 bases, V lost 6 bases, and 6 bases had no gene match. The germline V gene encodes CDR1 SQVTM and CDR2 ANQGSEA. The CDR3 sequence: CSVRDSRGYTF. CDR3 DNA: TGCAGCGTACGGGACAGCCGAGGCTACACCTTC.

The chain links TRBV19 to TRBJ1-4, with 7 positions matching TRBD1. This CDR3 region has 15 residues. Losses at the gene ends were 5 bases for V and 0 bases for J; bases not matched to a gene: 3. Germline CDR1 and CDR2: LNHDA and SQIVND (reference sequence). CDR3 sequence: CASSAQGATNEKLFF. CDR3 nucleotides: TGTGCCAGTAGTGCCCAGGGGGCAACTAATGAAAAACTGTTTTTT.

This clone has a single count. This specimen includes other DNA sequences encoding the same CDR3. The rearrangement joins TRBV4-1 to TRBJ2-7, with 12 bases lining up with TRBD1. This CDR3 spans 16 amino acids. Germline assignment: CDR1 MGHRA and CDR2 YSYEKL. V shed 0 bases and J 8 bases; nucleotides not matched to a gene: 8. The CDR3 DNA reads as TGCGCCAGCAGCCAAGAGGGGACAGGGGGCGTTATCAAGCAGTACTTC. It yields the protein CASSQEGTGGVIKQYF.

V usage is TRBV5-1 and J usage is TRBJ2-1; 7 bases fit TRBD2. Germline assignment: CDR1 SGHRS and CDR2 YFSETQ. This CDR3 is built from 14 residues. With V trimmed by 0 bases and J by 9 bases, 6 bases remained unmatched. The CDR3 spells CASSLAAGRGEQFF. The CDR3 DNA reads TGCGCCAGCAGCTTGGCGGCAGGGAGGGGTGAGCAGTTCTTC.

The chain recombines TRBV5-1 with TRBJ2-7; perhaps TRBD1 as D (5 bases). V gave up 2 bases and J gave up 6 bases, with 15 bases separating them. The CDR3 has 14 residues. Germline lookup yields CDR1 SGHRS and CDR2 YFSETQ. The DNA for the CDR3 is TGCGCCAGCAGCTTCGGCCAGGGAATCGGCGAGCAGTACTTC. Translating gives CASSFGQGIGEQYF.